Described below is a single T cell receptor (beta chain) sequence and its context. In its sample, this clone was seen once. There is no known antigen for this receptor. Base qualities are not provided; no much larger clone lies one nucleotide away. The data were obtained in a study of blood T cell repertoires in COVID-19 (dated by TCRdb to about 2020). About the investigation overall: Samples covering the acute and convalescent phases of COVID-19 were provided by collaborators in the United States, Italy and Spain. The prospective study material was composed of cDNA or gDNA derived from T cells, B-cell-depleted T cells, or PBMCs. The dataset comprised deeply sampled blood TCRbeta repertoires from subjects exposed to, actively infected with, or recovered from COVID-19. A freely available public database, intended as a resource for researchers studying the immune response to SARS-CoV-2, is where the repertoires were released. The samples were drawn from two sources: the first 160 participants of the ongoing ImmuneRACE study, and approximately 1,300 subjects contributed by 6 global collaborators. The sample metadata nearly always contained a de-identified subject ID, COVID-19 status, age in years and sex. HLA class I and class II types, where available, came from metadata supplied by the sample provider rather than from assay-based typing. On the study overall, not on this receptor specifically: The amount of clinical and demographic metadata varied by source and participant and was provided uncurated.

TCRbeta CDR3 regions were amplified from genomic DNA by means of the immunoSEQ Assay, a bias-controlled multiplex PCR. As for the authors' bioinformatics: The number of nucleated cells in each sample was estimated by amplification of reference gene primers within the assay. Sequence reads were collapsed and filtered to measure the absolute abundance of every unique TCRbeta CDR3 rearrangement. For each sample, productive Simpson clonality was calculated by taking the square root of Simpson's diversity index across productive rearrangements. In TCRdb, the immuneACCESS table is reduced to in-frame sequences with V and J assigned. These tables do not hold every clone; where another copy was compared, an unresolved V gene accounts for under half, and the others remain unexplained. That table is the source of V, J and clone size, and D and trimming were worked out from the DNA. The sample has some 76,000 clones on record, about nine tenths of them singletons. Of the sample, roughly 5% is held by the ten largest clones.

From the cysteine up to the phenylalanine, the CDR3 has a length of 14 residues. Only CDR3 DNA is held: 42 bases, read in frame from base 1. CDR1 LNHDA and CDR2 SQIVND were looked up in the germline V gene (reference sequence). V is pared back by 5 bases and J by 3 bases, with 13 bases lying between the germline termini. Collaborating institutions collected whole blood in K2EDTA tubes following their own protocols. For TCRbeta analysis, collaborators shipped samples in one of three forms: frozen whole blood, isolated PBMCs, or DNA extracted from either of those sample types. The chain links TRBV19 with TRBJ1-2; no D segment can be confidently identified. The clonotype comes from a woman between 18 and 30 years old with acute or convalescent COVID-19. The sample taken for sequencing was peripheral blood. The CDR3 in this case is CASSPLTRYYGYTF. The DNA sequence reads TGTGCCAGTAGTCCGCTGACCAGGTACTATGGCTACACCTTC.